This TCR beta chain was sequenced during a study of T cell responses to AZD1222 COVID-19 vaccine. Some clones are missing from TCRdb's copy, which holds only in-frame ones; the method was immunoSEQ multiplex PCR. The data show about 130,000 clones, 93% seen once. The CDR3 has 13 amino acids. Trimming stripped 0 bases from V and 3 bases from J, with 9 bases between. Germline assignment: CDR1 GTSNPN and CDR2 SVGIG (reference sequence). The chain couples TRBV30 to TRBJ2-7, with D possibly TRBD1 on 5 matching bases. This sequence was found in an adult in good health. The sample was peripheral blood, taken on day 0 of AZD1222 vaccination. The CDR3 loop reads CAWSVNRIYEQYF. The CDR3 DNA reads as TGTGCCTGGAGTGTAAACAGGATCTACGAGCAGTACTTC.